What follows describes a single T cell receptor beta chain. Its antigen is unidentified. This entry belongs to a study of T cell responses to AZD1222 COVID-19 vaccine. General study findings and limits: Only 5 or 6 individuals given AZD1222 were seropositive at baseline. Reportedly, nearly half of unique spike TCRs recognized epitopes outside B.1.351/B.1.1.7 mutations. When two AZD1222 doses had been given, Spike-specific TCR breadth and depth rose.

Data came from immunoSEQ multiplex PCR; TCRdb stores just in-frame clones and leaves some out. This table holds under 150,000 clones, approximately 88% found once. Second-dose schedules of about 4 or about 12 weeks were combined. The CDR3 runs to 19 residues. The germline V gene has CDR1 SGHVS and CDR2 FQNEAQ. V lost 3 bases and J lost 2; bases outside the gene matches: 19. This receptor was obtained from an adult who received the AZD1222 COVID-19 vaccine. The chain links TRBV7-8 to TRBJ2-7; TRBD2 matches 7 bases. This specimen was peripheral blood, taken 28 days after the second AZD1222 dose. The CDR3 DNA follows: TGTGCCAGCAGCTTCTCACGGGACGGGGACCCCGGGACTACCTACGAGCAGTACTTC. Its protein is CASSFSRDGDPGTTYEQYF.